Detailed here is one TCR beta chain. This record belongs to a study of patients and donors after allogeneic stem cell transplantation. TCRdb passed the RT-PCR reads through MiXCR, listing each CDR3 protein once. This sample has 920,000 or so distinct CDR3 sequences; about a sixth occur once, and the top ten carry 5% to 7.5%. This CDR3 is built from 16 residues. CDR1 is MNHEY, CDR2 SVGAGI, per germline. V lost 2 bases, J lost 5 bases, and 15 bases lay in between. This TCR was sampled from a human donor who was either an allogeneic HSCT recipient or a stem cell or donor lymphocyte infusion donor (not recorded which). It is not recorded whose cells these are; they may come from a transplant donor. The gene calls are TRBV6-5 and TRBJ1-4, with D hard to call. The sequenced sample consisted of blood, either unsorted or a sorted T cell fraction (not recorded which). CDR3 DNA: TGTGCCAGCAGTTACGGGCAGGAGAGGGTCAATGAAAAACTGTTTTTT. This codes for CASSYGQERVNEKLFF.